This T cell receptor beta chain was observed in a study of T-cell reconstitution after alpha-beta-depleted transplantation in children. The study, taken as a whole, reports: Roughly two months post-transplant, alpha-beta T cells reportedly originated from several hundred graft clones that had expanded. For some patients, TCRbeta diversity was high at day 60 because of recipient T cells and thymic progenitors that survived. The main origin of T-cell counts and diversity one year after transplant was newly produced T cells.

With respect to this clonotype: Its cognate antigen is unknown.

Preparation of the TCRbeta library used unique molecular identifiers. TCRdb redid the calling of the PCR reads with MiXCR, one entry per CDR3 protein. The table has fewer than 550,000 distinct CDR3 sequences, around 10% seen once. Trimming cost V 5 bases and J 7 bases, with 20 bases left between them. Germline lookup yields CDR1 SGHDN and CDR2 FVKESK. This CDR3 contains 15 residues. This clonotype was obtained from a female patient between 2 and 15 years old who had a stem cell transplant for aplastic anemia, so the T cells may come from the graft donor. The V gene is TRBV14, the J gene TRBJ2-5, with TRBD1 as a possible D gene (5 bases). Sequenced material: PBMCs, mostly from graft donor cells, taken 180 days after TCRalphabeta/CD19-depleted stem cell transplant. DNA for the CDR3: TGTGCCAGCAGCTCTGACAGCCGCTTAAGAGTGACCCAGTACTTC. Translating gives CASSSDSRLRVTQYF.